This passage covers 31 T cell receptor beta chains from one sample sequenced in a study of post-analysis software for immune sequencing data. Overall study results and limits: Higher frequency in patients than in controls was seen for about five TRBV segments, with TRBV5-6, TRBV5-1 and TRBV20-1 among them.

Sequencing libraries made from TCR beta cDNA carried unique molecular identifiers. Each CDR3 protein is one row after TCRdb ran MiXCR on the PCR reads. The table records some 260,000 distinct CDR3 sequences, 35% to 40% of them present only once. No antigens are known for them. The sample taken for sequencing was blood. These receptors came from a girl aged 10-17 years with multiple sclerosis.

In this sample, this clonotype turned up many times. The chain combines TRBV24-1 with TRBJ2-1; D gene unclear. V was clipped by 8 bases and J by 4 bases, with 8 bases between them. The CDR3 runs 12 residues. Germline lookup yields CDR1 KGHDR and CDR2 SFDVKD. In nucleotides, the CDR3 is TGTGCCACCAAGGCCCCGTACAATGAGCAGTTCTTC. It translates to CATKAPYNEQFF.

This clonotype was picked up many times. The rearrangement links TRBV7-2 to TRBJ2-7, with 7 bases lining up with TRBD2. The CDR3 covers 15 residues. The V gene end was trimmed by 1 base and the J gene end by 2 bases; junction bases not matched to a gene: 5. Germline V gene lookup returns CDR1 SGHTA and CDR2 FQGNSA. CDR3 amino acids: CASSLDGRGPYEQYF. Here the CDR3 DNA reads TGTGCCAGCAGCTTAGATGGGAGGGGACCCTACGAGCAGTACTTC.

The chain has TRBV3-1 and TRBJ1-2, with D perhaps matching TRBD1 (5 bases). With 4 bases removed from V and 3 bases from J, the gap between germline ends came to 9 bases. CDR1 is LGHDT and CDR2 is YNNKEL in the germline V gene (reference sequence). This CDR3 is built from 13 residues. The DNA for the CDR3 is TGTGCCAGCAGCCTCGTACAGGACTATGGCTACACCTTC. Its protein is CASSLVQDYGYTF.

This clonotype has more than one count but fewer than ten. This chain links TRBV12-3 or TRBV12-4 with TRBJ2-2; D might be TRBD2 (6 bases). V was pared by 9 bases and J by 6 bases, with 20 bases between. This CDR3 spans 15 amino acids. This chain's CDR3 is CASMGRLWRAGELFF. CDR3 coding DNA: TGTGCCAGTATGGGGCGCTTGTGGAGGGCCGGGGAGCTGTTTTTT.

The genes are TRBV4-3 and TRBJ2-1; a weak D match, TRBD1 (5 bases). The assigned J gene may be wrong: the sequence end matches TRBJ2-7 better. In germline, CDR1 is LGHNA, CDR2 YSLEER. The CDR3 is 14 amino acids. CDR3 coding DNA: TGCGCCAGCAGCCAATTCCCAGGGCCCAGCGAGCAGTACTTC. Translation: CASSQFPGPSEQYF.

The chain recombines TRBV2 with TRBJ2-3, with 7 bases identical to TRBD1. Losses at the gene ends were 5 bases for V and 6 bases for J; bases not matched to a gene: 8. Germline loops: CDR1 SNHLY, CDR2 FYNNEI. The CDR3 spans 14 residues. CDR3 region: CASSWDSGLDTQYF. DNA of the CDR3: TGTGCCAGCAGTTGGGACAGCGGACTGGATACGCAGTATTTT.

This clonotype was seen at least ten times. The chain links TRBV20-1 to TRBJ2-1, with 11 nucleotides matching TRBD2. This CDR3 is 14 amino acids long. V was clipped by 5 bases and J by 8 bases; unmatched bases: 8. Per germline, CDR1 DFQATT and CDR2 SNEGSKA (reference sequence). CDR3: CSAGGTSGEDEQFF. CDR3 nucleotides: TGCAGTGCTGGCGGGACTAGCGGCGAGGATGAGCAGTTCTTC.

This clonotype was detected many times. This chain connects TRBV12-3 or TRBV12-4 to TRBJ1-2, with 7 bases aligning to TRBD1. The V gene end was trimmed by 3 bases and the J gene end by 4 bases; junction bases not matched to a gene: 2. The CDR3 spans 13 residues. CDR3 region: CASSFGTVYGYTF. The CDR3 DNA reads as TGTGCCAGCAGTTTCGGGACAGTCTATGGCTACACCTTC.

The chain carries TRBV10-3 and TRBJ2-5; D assignment may be TRBD1 or TRBD2 (5 bases each). The CDR3 has 14 amino acids. Per the germline V gene, CDR1 is ENHRY and CDR2 is SYGVKD. With 10 bases removed from V and 9 bases from J, the gap between germline ends came to 24 bases. CDR3 in amino acids: CATRGTENNQPQYF. Here the CDR3 DNA reads TGTGCCACCCGAGGGACGGAAAACAATCAGCCCCAGTACTTC.

This clonotype has a count of ten or more. This chain links TRBV5-1 with TRBJ2-6; D ambiguous. The CDR3 runs 14 residues. The germline V gene has CDR1 SGHRS and CDR2 YFSETQ. With 0 bases removed from V and 1 base from J, the gap between germline ends came to 2 bases. CDR3 in DNA: TGCGCCAGCAGCTTGGAGTCTGGGGCCAACGTCCTGACTTTC. It codes for CASSLESGANVLTF.

This clonotype showed up many times. The chain links TRBV5-6 to TRBJ2-1; 10 positions match TRBD1. Germline V gene lookup returns CDR1 SGHDT and CDR2 YYEEEE. With V trimmed by 1 base and J by 8 bases, 6 bases remained unmatched. The CDR3 totals 15 residues. DNA for the CDR3: TGTGCCAGCAGCTTGACCGGGACAGGGGTCGATGAGCAGTTCTTC. Protein: CASSLTGTGVDEQFF.

A few counts support this clonotype. This chain links TRBV5-1 with TRBJ2-7, with D perhaps matching TRBD2 (6 bases). CDR3 length equals 15 residues. Per the germline V gene, CDR1 is SGHRS and CDR2 is YFSETQ. Deletions cut 4 bases from V and 7 bases from J, with 21 bases between. In DNA, the CDR3 is TGCGCCAGCAGCAAAGGGGACTTCGGACGAACTGAGCAGTACTTC. This codes for CASSKGDFGRTEQYF.

CDR3 residues: CASSLEGGSGNIQYF. DNA of the CDR3: TGTGCCAGCAGCTTAGAAGGTGGGAGTGGCAACATTCAGTACTTC. The gene calls are TRBV13 and TRBJ2-4; D might be TRBD2 (5 bases). The germline CDR1 and CDR2 sequences are PRHDT and FYEKMQ (reference sequence). The CDR3 is made up of 15 amino acids. Trimming removed 1 base from V and 7 bases from J, with 14 bases in between.

This clonotype was found many times. The V and J genes are TRBV3-1 and TRBJ2-5; D remains ambiguous. The CDR3 totals 12 residues. V lost 0 bases to trimming and J lost 5 bases, with 4 bases between them. The germline gives CDR1 LGHDT, CDR2 YNNKEL (reference sequence). The CDR3 nucleotides read TGTGCCAGCAGCCAAGATATGGAGACCCAGTACTTC. Protein product: CASSQDMETQYF.

This clonotype has only a few counts. J is TRBJ1-6 and V is TRBV28, with TRBD1 identical over 10 bases. CDR3 size: 14 residues. Trimming removed 6 bases from V and 17 bases from J; junction bases left unmatched: 13. Germline CDR1 is MDHEN and CDR2 is SYDVKM. DNA for the CDR3: TGTGCCAGCAGCGGTCGGGACAGGGGCCTTTCGTTCCACTTT. This sequence encodes CASSGRDRGLSFHF.

The J gene is TRBJ2-2, the V gene TRBV7-2; D unresolved. Germline-derived CDR1 and CDR2 are SGHTA and FQGNSA. The V end was cut by 5 bases, the J end by 7 bases, with 14 bases between. The CDR3 is 14 residues long. Here the CDR3 reads CASSPAVGSGELFF. CDR3 DNA: TGTGCCAGCAGCCCGGCTGTGGGTAGCGGGGAGCTGTTTTTT.

This chain connects TRBV7-9 to TRBJ2-3; the D is unclear. In germline, CDR1 is SEHNR, CDR2 FQNEAQ (reference sequence). This CDR3 has 15 amino acids. Between the trimmed V and J ends, which lost 1 base and 4 bases, there was a span of 12 bases. CDR3 in amino acids: CASSLVSPCADTQYF. The CDR3 nucleotides read TGTGCCAGCAGCTTAGTTTCCCCCTGTGCAGATACGCAGTATTTT.

The chain is built from TRBV29-1 and TRBJ2-1, with D uncertain. This CDR3 is built from 12 residues. V lost 2 bases to trimming and J lost 6 bases, with 8 bases between them. From germline, CDR1 is SQVTM and CDR2 ANQGSEA. CDR3: CSVEKFFNEQFF. CDR3 DNA: TGCAGCGTTGAAAAATTTTTCAATGAGCAGTTCTTC.

This clonotype was observed at least ten times. A much larger clone differs from this one at a single base, so this may be a read error. This chain uses TRBV15 with TRBJ2-2; D possibly corresponds to TRBD1 (6 bases). This CDR3 is 14 amino acids long. CDR1 and CDR2 from the germline V gene are LNHNV and YYDKDF (reference sequence). The CDR3, as DNA: TGTGCCACCAGCACAGACAGGCACACCGGGGAGCGGTTTTTT. This gives the protein CATSTDRHTGERFF.

This clonotype was seen ten or more times. CDR3 residues: CASSYHSTGNQPQHF. CDR3 DNA: TGTGCCAGCAGCTATCACTCTACCGGCAATCAGCCCCAGCATTTT. This chain links TRBV6-2 or TRBV6-3 with TRBJ1-5; D is uncertain. CDR1 and CDR2 (germline): MNHEY, SVGEGT. V was pared by 6 bases and J by 2 bases, with 14 bases between. The CDR3 is made up of 15 amino acids.

This clonotype was seen many times. The chain carries TRBV7-9 and TRBJ2-3; unclear D gene. The V end lost 1 base, the J end lost 8 bases, and 13 bases lay between the germline ends. The germline V gene encodes CDR1 SEHNR and CDR2 FQNEAQ (reference sequence). The CDR3 covers 14 residues. The CDR3 reads CASSLETWPGTQYF. CDR3 nucleotide sequence: TGTGCCAGCAGCTTAGAGACTTGGCCGGGTACGCAGTATTTT.

The V and J genes are TRBV7-9 and TRBJ1-3, with 7 positions matching TRBD1. The V gene's germline CDR1 is SEHNR and CDR2 FQNEAQ (reference sequence). The V segment lost 7 bases and the J segment 2 bases; nucleotides outside the gene matches: 17. CDR3 length: 18 amino acids. This CDR3 is CASNRDSRVISPGNTIYF. The DNA of the CDR3 is TGTGCCAGCAACCGGGACAGTCGAGTGATTTCCCCTGGAAACACCATATATTTT.

The V and J genes are TRBV12-3 or TRBV12-4 and TRBJ2-1, with D perhaps TRBD2 (6 bases). V dropped 3 bases and J dropped 2 bases, with 11 bases sitting between them. This CDR3 has 15 amino acids. The CDR3 sequence: CASSFRSGPYNEQFF. The CDR3 DNA reads TGTGCCAGCAGTTTCCGTAGCGGACCCTACAATGAGCAGTTCTTC.

The chain is built from TRBV3-1 and TRBJ2-7; the D is unclear. Germline V gene lookup returns CDR1 LGHDT and CDR2 YNNKEL (reference sequence). The CDR3 sequence is 14 residues long. The V gene lost 0 bases and the J gene lost 7 bases, with 13 bases spanning the gap. The CDR3 sequence is CASSQEGAYNEQYF. The CDR3, as DNA: TGTGCCAGCAGCCAAGAGGGCGCGTACAATGAGCAGTACTTC.

Many counts were recorded for this clonotype. The rearrangement joins TRBV29-1 to TRBJ1-2; no clear D. CDR3 length: 12 residues. V was shortened by 5 bases and J by 1 base, with 8 bases between the two germline ends. Germline CDR1 and CDR2: SQVTM and ANQGSEA. The CDR3 loop is CSVLTDNYGYTF. Here the CDR3 DNA reads TGCAGCGTTTTAACGGATAACTATGGCTACACCTTC. Using reference TRBV29-1 and TRBJ1-2 for the parts outside the CDR3, the full variable domain is SAVISQKPSRDICQRGTSLTIQCQVDSQVTMMFWYRQQPGQSLTLIATANQGSEATYESGFVIDKFPISRPNLTFSTLTVSNMSPEDSSIYLCSVLTDNYGYTFGSGTRLTVV.

In this sample, this clonotype turned up many times. The genes are TRBV11-2 and TRBJ2-6; D perhaps matches TRBD2 (5 bases). This CDR3 is 17 amino acids long. CDR1 SGHAT and CDR2 FQNNGV come from the germline V gene. Trimming shortened V by 0 bases and J by 2 bases, and 11 bases separated the two germline ends. The CDR3 sequence is CASSLERAATGANVLTF. The DNA of the CDR3 is TGTGCCAGCAGCTTAGAGAGGGCGGCTACTGGGGCCAACGTCCTGACTTTC.

The chain has TRBV5-1 and TRBJ2-1; tentative D call: TRBD2 (5 bases). The CDR3 runs 13 residues. The germline V and J ends were trimmed by 0 bases and 5 bases, with 6 bases remaining between them. In germline, CDR1 is SGHRS, CDR2 YFSETQ. The CDR3 DNA follows: TGCGCCAGCAGCTTGGCCGGGAACAATGAGCAGTTCTTC. Its protein is CASSLAGNNEQFF.

This chain uses TRBV7-2 with TRBJ2-1, with D tentatively TRBD1 or TRBD2 (5 bases each). Trimming removed 10 bases from V and 4 bases from J, with 20 bases in between. CDR1 is SGHTA, CDR2 FQGNSA, per germline. The CDR3 has 15 amino acids. The CDR3, as DNA: TGTGCCATCAGTGATAGGGACGGGAATTACAATGAGCAGTTCTTC. This translates into CAISDRDGNYNEQFF.

This clonotype was seen ten or more times. V gene TRBV10-3 combines with J gene TRBJ2-2; D gene ambiguous. The CDR3 is made up of 11 amino acids. Germline CDR1 ENHRY, CDR2 SYGVKD. V was shortened by 8 bases and J by 2 bases, with 3 bases between the two germline ends. As DNA, the CDR3 is TGTGCCATCTCTAACACCGGGGAGCTGTTTTTT. This translates into CAISNTGELFF.

Many counts were recorded for this clonotype. J is TRBJ2-5 and V is TRBV28, with TRBD2 matching over 8 bases. From germline, CDR1 is MDHEN and CDR2 SYDVKM. The CDR3 is made up of 15 amino acids. V was clipped by 6 bases and J by 5 bases; unmatched bases: 11. The CDR3 protein is CASSPSLAGAETQYF. CDR3 sequence (DNA): TGTGCCAGCAGCCCATCTCTAGCGGGTGCTGAGACCCAGTACTTC. Drawing the rest from reference TRBV28 and TRBJ2-5, the complete variable domain is DVKVTQSSRYLVKRTGEKVFLECVQDMDHENMFWYRQDPGLGLRLIYFSYDVKMKEKGDIPEGYSVSREKKERFSLILESASTNQTSMYLCASSPSLAGAETQYFGPGTRLLVL.

This sequence joins TRBV20-1 and TRBJ2-5; no reliable D call. V dropped 6 bases and J dropped 4 bases, with 12 bases sitting between them. The length of the CDR3 is 12 residues. The germline V gene encodes CDR1 DFQATT and CDR2 SNEGSKA (reference sequence). The CDR3 nucleotides are TGCAGTGCCGGAGTCGGTGGAGAGACCCAGTACTTC. Translation gives CSAGVGGETQYF.